This T cell receptor (beta chain) derives from a study of T cells in Graves' hyperthyroidism and ophthalmopathy. This CDR3 spans 21 amino acids. The J segment lost 1 base and the V segment lost 0 bases, leaving 12 bases of the junction unmatched. Germline assignment: CDR1 LGHNA and CDR2 YNFKEQ. Amplification yielded TCR beta CDR3 regions, with RNA transcripts as the source. The HTBI primer set was used in a first-round RT-PCR of the TCR CDR3. TCRdb reanalysed the multiplex PCR reads using MiXCR and keeps one entry per CDR3 protein. The sample has 500,000 to 600,000 distinct CDR3 sequences; approximately 15% are singletons. Graves' hyperthyroidism qualified as stable when ophthalmopathy did not progress within 18 months. Hyperthyroidism was newly diagnosed in patients aged 18 to 65 (duration under 2 months). Around 10 ml fresh peripheral blood yielded the PBMCs.

Sequencing input: blood. This clonotype was obtained from a woman aged 18-30 years with Graves' hyperthyroidism. The genes are TRBV4-2 and TRBJ2-6, with 10 bases fitting TRBD1. Here the CDR3 reads CASSQDIPGQGFDSGANVLTF. CDR3 in DNA: TGTGCCAGCAGCCAAGATATTCCGGGACAGGGGTTCGATTCTGGGGCCAACGTCCTGACTTTC.